This TCR beta chain was retrieved from a study of technical replicates of blood from several donors. CDR1 is KGHSH and CDR2 is LQKENI in the germline V gene. CDR3 size: 15 residues. With V trimmed by 6 bases and J by 3 bases, 9 bases remained unmatched. Sequencing used immunoSEQ multiplex PCR; TCRdb keeps in-frame clones, though not all of them. The sample records around 92,000 clones, about 96% being singletons. This TCR was recovered from a human donor in good health. Input material: T cells isolated from PBMCs. The V gene is TRBV18, the J gene TRBJ2-7, with 9 positions matching TRBD1. The CDR3 reads CASSQGQGLYYEQYF. The CDR3, as DNA: TGTGCCAGCTCCCAGGGACAGGGCCTATACTACGAGCAGTACTTC.